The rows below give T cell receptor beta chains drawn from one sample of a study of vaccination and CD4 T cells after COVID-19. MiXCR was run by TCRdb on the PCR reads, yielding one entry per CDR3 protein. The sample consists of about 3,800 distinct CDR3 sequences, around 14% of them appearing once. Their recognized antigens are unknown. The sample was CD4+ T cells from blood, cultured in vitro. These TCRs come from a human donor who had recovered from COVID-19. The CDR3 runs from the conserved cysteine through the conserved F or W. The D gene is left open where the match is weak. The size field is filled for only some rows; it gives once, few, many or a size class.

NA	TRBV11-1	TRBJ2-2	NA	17	TGTGCCAGCAGCCTAGACAGCCTGACCGCGAACACCGGGGAGCTGTTTTTT	CASSLDSLTANTGELFF
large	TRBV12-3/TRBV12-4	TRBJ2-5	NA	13	TGTGCCAGCAGTACAGGGAGGGAAGAGACCCAGTACTTC	CASSTGREETQYF
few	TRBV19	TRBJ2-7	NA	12	TGTGCCAGTAGTAGGGACCTCTACGAGCAGTACTTC	CASSRDLYEQYF
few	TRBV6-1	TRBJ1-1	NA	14	TGTGCCAGCACCCAGGCCGGGGAGTATTCTCAAGCTTTCTTT	CASTQAGEYSQAFF
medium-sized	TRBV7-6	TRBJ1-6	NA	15	TGTGCCAGCAGCTTAGGGGGGGCCGGCAATTCACCCCTCCACTTT	CASSLGGAGNSPLHF
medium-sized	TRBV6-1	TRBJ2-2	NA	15	TGTGCCAGCAGTGAGTTCGGGGTGGGAACCGGGGAGCTGTTTTTT	CASSEFGVGTGELFF
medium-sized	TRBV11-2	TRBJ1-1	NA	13	TGTGCCAGCAGCTTAGAACAGACTACTGAAGCTTTCTTT	CASSLEQTTEAFF
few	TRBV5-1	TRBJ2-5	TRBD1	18	TGCGCCAGCAGCCTGATTAACCCGACAGGGTCGGAAAAAGAGACCCAGTACTTC	CASSLINPTGSEKETQYF
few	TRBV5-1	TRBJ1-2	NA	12	TGCGCCAGCAGCTTGGATTACCGGGGCTACACCTTC	CASSLDYRGYTF
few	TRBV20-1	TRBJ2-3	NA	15	TGCAGTGCTAGAGAGGCAGGGGCCAAAGGGAATACGCAGTATTTT	CSAREAGAKGNTQYF